This is a list of T cell receptor beta chains from one sample in a study of metastatic and nonmetastatic thyroid tumors. TCRdb re-clonotyped the PCR reads via MiXCR. The table has over 10,000 clones, roughly 35% seen once. The sequenced material came from tumor tissue. These receptors all stem from a male donor with papillary thyroid cancer or a benign thyroid nodule (not recorded which). Some clones in this sample may be carry-over from other donors' samples. Each CDR3 is given with its conserved first and last residue. A D gene is named only where the DNA matches it firmly. Clone size is stated in some rows and not others, as once, few, many or a class when expanded.

size | D | J | V | CDR3 | DNA
- | - | TRBJ1-2 | TRBV6-2/TRBV6-3 | CASSPDSTHYGYTF | TGTGCCAGCAGTCCGGACAGTACCCACTATGGCTACACCTTC
few | - | TRBJ1-6 | TRBV27 | CASRRSPGTGYSPLHF | TGTGCCAGCAGACGCTCCCCCGGGACGGGTTATTCACCCCTCCACTTT
- | - | TRBJ1-2 | TRBV15 | CATSRDLGQSFTLTPSYTF | TGTGCCACCAGCAGAGATCTGGGGCAAAGTTTTACTCTGACTCCGAGCTACACCTTC
few | - | TRBJ1-5 | TRBV12-3/TRBV12-4 | CASSPHGGPTQHF | TGTGCCAGCAGTCCGCATGGGGGTCCCACCCAGCATTTT
medium-sized | - | TRBJ2-2 | TRBV28 | CASSSPGAKNTGELFF | TGTGCCAGCAGTTCTCCAGGGGCGAAAAACACCGGGGAGCTGTTTTTT
few | TRBD1 | TRBJ1-2 | TRBV10-3 | CAISSGTARDLYGYTF | TGTGCCATCAGTTCCGGGACAGCAAGGGATCTCTATGGCTACACCTTC
few | TRBD1 | TRBJ2-7 | TRBV27 | CASRKGTGYEQYF | TGTGCCAGCCGCAAGGGGACAGGGTACGAGCAGTACTTC
few | - | TRBJ1-5 | TRBV6-1 | CASIPTVSNQPQHF | TGTGCCAGCATTCCGACGGTTAGCAATCAGCCCCAGCATTTT
- | TRBD2 | TRBJ2-1 | TRBV5-6 | CASSLWGGNEQFF | TGTGCCAGCAGCTTGTGGGGGGGCAATGAGCAGTTCTTC
- | TRBD2 | TRBJ2-3 | TRBV25-1 | CASSKRGSTDTQYF | TGTGCCAGCAGTAAGCGGGGTAGTACAGATACGCAGTATTTT
- | TRBD2 | TRBJ2-7 | TRBV11-2 | CASSSGGGYEQYF | TGTGCCAGCAGCTCAGGCGGGGGCTACGAGCAGTACTTC